The source of this TCR beta chain is a study of shared clonotypes between healthy human individuals. Study context: The donors, two women and three men, were aged 18 to 49.

The test was conducted at deep level. Original handling: ImmunoSEQ sequences covered only the junction and lacked quality scores; filtering therefore differed. Generated by immunoSEQ multiplex PCR, the TCRdb table keeps only in-frame clones and is missing some. V, J and clone size are those of that table, while D and trimming were read from the DNA. The table has about half a million clones, less than 85% seen once; the top ten hold 10% to 15%. A few counts support this clone. The germline V gene has CDR1 SGHAT and CDR2 FQDESV (reference sequence). This CDR3 has 18 amino acids. V shed 5 bases and J 1 base; nucleotides not matched to a gene: 14.

The chain recombines TRBV11-1 with TRBJ2-5, with 9 nucleotides matching TRBD1. Sequenced material: PBMCs. The TCR was taken from a woman aged 35 to 49 in good health. Some clones in this sample may be carry-over from other donors' samples. CDR3 loop: CASSPSGQGSFSQETQYF. The CDR3 bases are TGTGCCAGCAGCCCATCGGGACAGGGTTCCTTTTCCCAAGAGACCCAGTACTTC.